One and the same sample provided the 24 T cell receptor beta chains below, sequenced in a study of read filtering for tumor transcriptome and immune sequencing. Molecular barcoded adaptors covering alpha/delta and beta/gamma chains were used on approximately 400 ng RNA. Via MiXCR, TCRdb re-called the reads, giving one row per CDR3 protein. The data show about 37,000 distinct CDR3 sequences, with roughly 13% seen just once and about 38% held by the top ten. Sequencing used a population of CD138-negative cells sorted from bone marrow. These receptors all stem from a donor aged 40 or older with multiple myeloma.

This clonotype was found a few times. One end of the junction is discordant with germline, which a read error may explain. This chain links TRBV24-1 with TRBJ1-5, with 8 nucleotides matching TRBD1. This CDR3 has 13 residues. The germline V gene has CDR1 KGHDR and CDR2 SFDVKD. CDR3 nucleotide sequence: TGTGCCACCCAGACAGGGGTCAATCAGCTCCAGCATTTT. Its translation: CATQTGVNQLQHF.

This clonotype was counted only a few times. This chain uses TRBV3-1 with TRBJ2-7, with no clear D. Germline V lookup: CDR1 LGHDT, CDR2 YNNKEL (reference sequence). The V gene lost 0 bases and the J gene lost 2 bases, with 14 bases spanning the gap. The length of the CDR3 is 16 residues. This CDR3 is CASSQDLGGLTYEQYF. The CDR3 DNA reads TGTGCCAGCAGCCAAGATCTAGGCGGCCTTACCTACGAGCAGTACTTC.

This clonotype has ten or more counts. J is TRBJ2-5 and V is TRBV12-3 or TRBV12-4; TRBD2 is a possible D gene (5 bases). V lost 5 bases to trimming and J lost 5 bases, with 12 bases between them. This CDR3 spans 13 amino acids. The CDR3, as DNA: TGTGCCAGCAGTAGGACCCAGCGGGAGACCCAGTACTTC. Its protein product is CASSRTQRETQYF.

In the case of this clonotype: This may be a read error: a much more frequent sequence differs by one nucleotide. The chain recombines TRBV6-1 with TRBJ2-2; perhaps TRBD1 as D (6 bases). Per the germline V gene, CDR1 is MNHNS and CDR2 is SASEGT. CDR3 length: 13 residues. This CDR3 is CASSGTFPGELLF. DNA for the CDR3: TGTGCCAGTTCCGGGACATTCCCCGGGGAGCTGCTTTTT.

This clonotype occurred many times. The V call is TRBV7-2, the J call TRBJ1-1; D uncertain. The V gene lost 6 bases and the J gene lost 0 bases, with 11 bases spanning the gap. Germline V gene lookup returns CDR1 SGHTA and CDR2 FQGNSA. This CDR3 has 14 residues. CDR3: CASSQQPMNTEAFF. The CDR3 DNA reads as TGTGCCAGCAGTCAACAGCCCATGAACACTGAAGCTTTCTTT.

The genes are TRBV12-3 or TRBV12-4 and TRBJ1-3, with 10 bases aligning to TRBD1. The CDR3 contains 14 residues. Trimming took 5 bases from V and 16 from J; bases not matched to a gene: 14. For the CDR3, the DNA is TGTGCCAGCAGTACCGGGACAGGGGCTCCCAGTCGTTATTTT. This encodes CASSTGTGAPSRYF.

This clonotype was recorded at least ten times. The rearrangement links TRBV5-6 to TRBJ2-7; no definite D call. The germline V gene encodes CDR1 SGHDT and CDR2 YYEEEE. The CDR3 totals 15 residues. The V and J ends lost 1 base and 0 bases respectively, with 11 bases between them. The CDR3 sequence: CASSLKQTPSYEQYF. The CDR3 nucleotides read TGTGCCAGCAGCTTGAAACAGACACCCTCCTACGAGCAGTACTTC.

This clonotype has a count of ten or more. The chain has TRBV20-1 and TRBJ2-1; 14 bases match TRBD2. Trimming removed 2 bases from V and 8 bases from J; junction bases left unmatched: 11. The length of the CDR3 is 17 residues. CDR1 is DFQATT, CDR2 SNEGSKA, per germline (reference sequence). CDR3 in amino acids: CSARSLLRLAGGDEQFF. In DNA, the CDR3 is TGCAGTGCTAGATCCCTCCTCAGACTAGCGGGAGGGGATGAGCAGTTCTTC.

This clonotype was counted many times. J is TRBJ2-5 and V is TRBV6-2 or TRBV6-3; perhaps TRBD1 as D (7 bases). This CDR3 has 13 amino acids. Trimming cost V 6 bases and J 5 bases, with 13 bases left between them. Germline assignment: CDR1 MNHEY and CDR2 SVGEGT. CDR3 residues: CASSPTGRETQYF. CDR3 nucleotides: TGTGCCAGCAGCCCGACAGGGAGGGAGACCCAGTACTTC.

Many counts were recorded for this clonotype. The chain carries TRBV20-1 and TRBJ2-5, with D perhaps TRBD1 (5 bases). V was clipped by 5 bases and J by 5 bases, with 9 bases between them. The CDR3 is 11 residues long. Germline lookup yields CDR1 DFQATT and CDR2 SNEGSKA (reference sequence). In DNA, the CDR3 is TGCAGTGCTGGGGCTAGGGAGACCCAGTACTTC. This sequence encodes CSAGARETQYF.

This clonotype was detected ten times or more. The chain carries TRBV6-5 and TRBJ2-7; D may be TRBD1 or TRBD2 (5 bases each). V was trimmed by 5 bases and J by 3 bases, leaving 14 bases between them. Germline assignment: CDR1 MNHEY and CDR2 SVGAGI. The CDR3 contains 14 residues. The CDR3 DNA reads as TGTGCCAGCAGTGTTGGGACCCCACTCTACGAGCAGTACTTC. Its protein is CASSVGTPLYEQYF.

The sample holds many counts of this clonotype. This sequence may be a read error, since a much larger clone differs from it by one base. The chain employs TRBV3-1 and TRBJ2-1; D remains unclear. The germline V and J ends were trimmed by 3 bases and 1 base, with 7 bases remaining between them. In germline, CDR1 is LGHDT, CDR2 YNNKEL (reference sequence). This CDR3 is built from 14 residues. DNA of the CDR3: TGTGCCAGCAGCCACGTGTCGTCCTACAATGAGCAGTTCTTC. Its protein is CASSHVSSYNEQFF.

Remarks on this clonotype: This may arise from a read error, as a much more abundant clone is one base away. J is TRBJ2-7 and V is TRBV7-2; maybe TRBD1 (5 bases). The CDR3 covers 13 residues. CDR1 is SGHTA, CDR2 FQGNSA, per germline. CDR3 sequence: CACSSDIAYEQYF. CDR3 nucleotides: TGTGCCTGCAGCTCGGACATTGCCTACGAGCAGTACTTC. Together with reference TRBV7-2 and TRBJ2-7, the CDR3 gives the full variable domain: GAGVSQSPSNKVTEKGKDVELRCDPISGHTALYWYRQSLGQGLEFLIYFQGNSAPDKSGLPSDRFSAERTGGSVSTLTIQRTQQEDSAVYLCACSSDIAYEQYFGPGTRLTVT.

This clonotype was seen many times. The DNA of the CDR3 is TGTGCCACCAGGGCTAGCGGGGCCTACGAGCAGTACTTC. It encodes CATRASGAYEQYF. The chain combines TRBV15 with TRBJ2-7; 9 bases line up with TRBD2. The CDR3 spans 13 residues. V was clipped by 6 bases and J by 2 bases; unmatched bases: 2. CDR1 is LNHNV and CDR2 is YYDKDF in the germline V gene (reference sequence).

In this sample, this clonotype turned up many times. The genes are TRBV11-2 and TRBJ1-2; the D is unclear. V lost 3 bases, J lost 4 bases, and 6 bases lay in between. Germline assignment: CDR1 SGHAT and CDR2 FQNNGV. CDR3 size: 12 residues. This chain's CDR3 is CASSLQSYGYTF. CDR3 nucleotide sequence: TGTGCCAGCAGCTTGCAGTCCTATGGCTACACCTTC.

This clonotype showed up many times. The J gene is TRBJ1-2, the V gene TRBV29-1; D gene uncertain. CDR1 is SQVTM and CDR2 is ANQGSEA in the germline V gene. The CDR3 consists of 9 residues. V lost 6 bases and J 6 bases, leaving 5 bases between the germline ends. The CDR3 region is CSVADGYTF. CDR3 DNA: TGCAGCGTCGCCGATGGCTACACCTTC. The whole variable domain, remainder taken from reference TRBV29-1 and TRBJ1-2, is SAVISQKPSRDICQRGTSLTIQCQVDSQVTMMFWYRQQPGQSLTLIATANQGSEATYESGFVIDKFPISRPNLTFSTLTVSNMSPEDSSIYLCSVADGYTFGSGTRLTVV.

V is TRBV15 and J is TRBJ2-1; D assignment may be TRBD1 or TRBD2 (6 bases each). Germline values: CDR1 LNHNV, CDR2 YYDKDF (reference sequence). Trimming shortened V by 4 bases and J by 4 bases, and 20 bases separated the two germline ends. The CDR3 length is 17 residues. Here the CDR3 reads CATSNEVGGMGYNEQFF. The CDR3, as DNA: TGTGCCACCAGCAACGAGGTCGGGGGCATGGGGTACAATGAGCAGTTCTTC.

This clonotype came up a few times. A read error may be the cause here, since a much bigger clone is one base away. The V call is TRBV30, the J call TRBJ2-1; 14 bases are a match to TRBD2. Germline V lookup: CDR1 GTSNPN, CDR2 SVGIG (reference sequence). V dropped 2 bases and J dropped 8; count of bases not matched to a gene: 5. There are 15 residues in the CDR3. The CDR3: CAWSRGLAGADEQFF. The CDR3 DNA follows: TGTGCCTGGAGTCGGGGACTAGCGGGAGCGGATGAGCAGTTCTTC.

As for this clonotype: With only one base between it and a far larger clone, this is likely a read error. The chain carries TRBV6-1 and TRBJ1-2, with TRBD1 matching over 9 bases. The CDR3 spans 16 residues. Germline CDR1 is MNHNS and CDR2 is SASEGT. The CDR3 DNA is TGTGCCAGCAGTCCGGTGACCGGGACAGGGAGCTATGACTACACCTTC. This translates into CASSPVTGTGSYDYTF.

This clonotype was seen at least ten times. This chain uses TRBV12-3 or TRBV12-4 with TRBJ2-2, with 10 bases aligning to TRBD1. The junction had 5 bases not matched to a gene; V was cut back by 6 bases and J by 4 bases. The CDR3 extends over 15 amino acids. The CDR3 loop reads CASSRTGGRTGELFF. CDR3 nucleotides: TGTGCCAGCAGCCGGACAGGGGGGCGCACCGGGGAGCTGTTTTTT.

The chain combines TRBV5-1 with TRBJ2-2; TRBD2 is a possible D gene (5 bases). Germline CDR1 SGHRS, CDR2 YFSETQ. Trimming cost V 0 bases and J 7 bases, with 13 bases left between them. The CDR3 extends over 15 amino acids. The CDR3 DNA follows: TGCGCCAGCAGCTTGGTAGGCCCCGAGGGCGGGGAGCTGTTTTTT. Encoded protein: CASSLVGPEGGELFF.

This clonotype has more than one count but fewer than ten. The rearrangement links TRBV5-1 to TRBJ2-5; 7 bases agree with TRBD1. CDR1 and CDR2 from the germline V gene are SGHRS and YFSETQ. Trimming cost V 5 bases and J 5 bases; bases outside gene matches: 12. The CDR3 has 15 residues. The CDR3 DNA is TGCGCCAGCAGACCCTGGGACAGCGGAAAGGAGACCCAGTACTTC. Translation: CASRPWDSGKETQYF.

This clonotype was counted at least ten times. This chain joins TRBV29-1 and TRBJ2-1; D is unresolved. The CDR3 length is 14 residues. Germline values: CDR1 SQVTM, CDR2 ANQGSEA. V dropped 4 bases and J dropped 0 bases, with 10 bases sitting between them. The CDR3 DNA follows: TGCAGCGTTGTTAACCAAAACTCCTACAATGAGCAGTTCTTC. It encodes CSVVNQNSYNEQFF.

This clonotype was recorded many times. V and J are TRBV5-1 and TRBJ2-1; TRBD1 is a possible D gene (5 bases). The CDR3 has 14 residues. Germline CDR1 reads SGHRS; CDR2 reads YFSETQ. Trimming left V 0 bases short and J 8 bases short, with 12 bases between. The CDR3 DNA is TGCGCCAGCAGCTTGGATGGCCAGGGCCATGAGCAGTTCTTC. Its protein product is CASSLDGQGHEQFF. Based on the CDR3 plus reference TRBV5-1 and TRBJ2-1, the full variable domain is KAGVTQTPRYLIKTRGQQVTLSCSPISGHRSVSWYQQTPGQGLQFLFEYFSETQRNKGNFPGRFSGRQFSNSRSEMNVSTLELGDSALYLCASSLDGQGHEQFFGPGTRLTVL.